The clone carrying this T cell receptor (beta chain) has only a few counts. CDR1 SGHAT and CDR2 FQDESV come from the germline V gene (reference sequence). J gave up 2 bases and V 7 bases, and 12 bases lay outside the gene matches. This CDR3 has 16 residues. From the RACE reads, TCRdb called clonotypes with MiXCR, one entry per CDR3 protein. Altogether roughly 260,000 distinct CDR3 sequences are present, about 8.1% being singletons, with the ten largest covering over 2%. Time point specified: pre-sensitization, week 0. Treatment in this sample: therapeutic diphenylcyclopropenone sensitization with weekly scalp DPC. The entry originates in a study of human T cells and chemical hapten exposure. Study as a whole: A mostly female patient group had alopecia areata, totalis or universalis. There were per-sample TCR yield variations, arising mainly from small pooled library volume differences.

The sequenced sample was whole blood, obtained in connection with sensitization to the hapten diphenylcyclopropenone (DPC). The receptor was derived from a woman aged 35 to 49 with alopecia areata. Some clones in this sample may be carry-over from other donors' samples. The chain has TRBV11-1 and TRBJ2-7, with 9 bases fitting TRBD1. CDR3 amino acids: CASTNTPGDRAYEQYF. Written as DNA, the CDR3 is TGTGCCAGCACCAATACGCCCGGGGACAGGGCCTACGAGCAGTACTTC.